The 4 T cell receptor beta chains below were found in one sample sequenced in a study of technical replicates of blood from a few donors. Clones were read by immunoSEQ multiplex PCR, and TCRdb kept only the in-frame ones, dropping some. This table holds roughly 69,000 clones, about 97% found once. Sequencing was performed on T cells isolated from PBMCs. The receptors were gathered from a human donor in good health.

The gene calls are TRBV28 and TRBJ2-7; 10 positions agree with TRBD1. The CDR3 runs 15 residues. Germline lookup yields CDR1 MDHEN and CDR2 SYDVKM. V was clipped by 1 base and J by 2 bases; unmatched bases: 2. This chain's CDR3 is CASSLYGTGAYEQYF. DNA for the CDR3: TGTGCCAGCAGTTTATACGGGACAGGGGCCTACGAGCAGTACTTC.

This clone was counted a few times. The chain combines TRBV19 with TRBJ2-3; 11 bases align to TRBD2. Trimming removed 1 base from V and 0 bases from J; junction bases left unmatched: 3. Germline V lookup: CDR1 LNHDA, CDR2 SQIVND (reference sequence). This CDR3 has 17 amino acids. This CDR3 reads CASSIGLAGTSTDTQYF. The CDR3 coding sequence is TGTGCCAGTAGTATAGGACTAGCGGGAACTAGCACAGATACGCAGTATTTT.

The chain employs TRBV4-3 and TRBJ2-1, with D possibly matching TRBD2 (5 bases). CDR1 LGHNA and CDR2 YSLEER come from the germline V gene. Trimming took off 0 bases at V and 3 bases at J, with 9 bases between the two ends. The CDR3 loop spans 15 amino acids. The CDR3 DNA sequence: TGCGCCAGCAGCCAAGACACCGGGAACTACAATGAGCAGTTCTTC. Amino acid sequence: CASSQDTGNYNEQFF.

The rearrangement links TRBV5-8 to TRBJ1-5, with D perhaps TRBD1 (5 bases). Per germline, CDR1 SGHTS and CDR2 YDEGEE. The CDR3 is made up of 15 amino acids. V dropped 1 base and J dropped 6 bases, with 14 bases sitting between them. In DNA form, the CDR3 reads TGTGCCAGCAGCTTGTTAGACAGCGGGGGTCAGCCCCAGCATTTT. Translation gives CASSLLDSGGQPQHF.